The count of the clone carrying this TCR beta chain is one. The CDR3 loop spans 14 amino acids. V was trimmed by 7 bases and J by 2 bases, leaving 12 bases between them. Germline V gene sequence: CDR1 LNHDA, CDR2 SQIVND (reference sequence). Measured with immunoSEQ multiplex PCR; TCRdb has only the in-frame clones, and not every one. The sample carries under 60,000 clones, over 80% recorded once. This entry belongs to a study of T cell changes during pregnancy in multiple sclerosis. V usage is TRBV19 and J usage is TRBJ1-3; D might be TRBD1 (6 bases). Sequenced here: CD8+ T cells from peripheral blood mononuclear cells, sampled after pregnancy. The source of this sequence is a female donor with multiple sclerosis, enrolled in a pregnancy study. The CDR3 region is CASNLRGTGNTIYF. CDR3 in DNA: TGTGCCAGTAACCTAAGGGGGACTGGAAACACCATATATTTT.